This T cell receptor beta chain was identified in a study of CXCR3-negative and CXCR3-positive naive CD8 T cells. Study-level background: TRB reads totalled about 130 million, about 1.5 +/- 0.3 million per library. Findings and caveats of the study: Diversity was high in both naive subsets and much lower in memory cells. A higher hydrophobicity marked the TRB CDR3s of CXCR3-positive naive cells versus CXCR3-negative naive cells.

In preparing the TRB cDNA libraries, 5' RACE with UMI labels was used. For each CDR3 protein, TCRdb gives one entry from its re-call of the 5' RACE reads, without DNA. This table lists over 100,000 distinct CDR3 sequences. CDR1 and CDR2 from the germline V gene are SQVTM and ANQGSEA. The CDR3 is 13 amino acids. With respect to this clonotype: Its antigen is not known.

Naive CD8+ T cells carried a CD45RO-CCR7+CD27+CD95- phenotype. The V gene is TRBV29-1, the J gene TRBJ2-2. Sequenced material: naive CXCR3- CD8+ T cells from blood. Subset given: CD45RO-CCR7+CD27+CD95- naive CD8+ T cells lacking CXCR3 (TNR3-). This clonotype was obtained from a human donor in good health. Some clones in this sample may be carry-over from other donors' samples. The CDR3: CSVAERGTGELFF.